This is a list of T cell receptor beta chains from one sample in a study of blood T cell repertoires in COVID-19. The method was immunoSEQ multiplex PCR; TCRdb's version includes in-frame clones alone and lacks a portion of them. Among hundreds of thousands of clones, around nine tenths were seen once, and the ten largest hold about 9.5%. Sequencing input: PBMCs or T cells enriched from blood (not recorded which). All receptors come from a middle-aged woman who had recovered from COVID-19. Each CDR3 is given with its conserved first and last residue. A D gene is named only where the DNA matches it firmly. Only part of the rows carry a size: once, few, many, or a class if the clone is expanded.

J gene,clone size,V gene,D gene,CDR3 DNA,CDR3 protein
TRBJ2-6,-,TRBV12-5,TRBD1,TGTGCTAGTGGTGACAGGGGGGCTGGGGCCAACGTCCTGACTTTC,CASGDRGAGANVLTF
TRBJ2-5,-,TRBV7-3,TRBD2,TGTGCCAGCAGCTCCAGAGCGGGAGTGGGAGAGACCCAGTACTTC,CASSSRAGVGETQYF
TRBJ2-3,-,TRBV29-1,-,TGCAGCGTCCCTCGGACTACCACAGATACGCAGTATTTT,CSVPRTTTDTQYF
TRBJ2-1,-,TRBV6-5,TRBD2,TGTGCCAGCAGACCCGACCAAGCGGGGGGGGCGGTCTTC,CASRPDQAGGAVF
TRBJ1-3,once,TRBV24-1,-,TGTGCCACCAGTGTACAGGGTTACGAAGGTGCTGGAAACACCATATATTTT,CATSVQGYEGAGNTIYF
TRBJ1-2,-,TRBV14,TRBD1,TGTGCCAGCAGCCAAGATCCGGGACAGGGGAATGGTGGCTACACCTTC,CASSQDPGQGNGGYTF
TRBJ1-5,-,TRBV19,-,TGTGCCAGTAGTGGAGGAGGGCAGCCCCAGCATTTT,CASSGGGQPQHF
TRBJ1-1,-,TRBV28,TRBD1,TGTGCCAGCAGCCCCGGGGACAGGGAATCTGCTGAAGCTTTCTTT,CASSPGDRESAEAFF
TRBJ1-5,-,TRBV28,-,TGTGCCAGCAGTTTAGTGACAGGTGATCAGCCCCAGCATTTT,CASSLVTGDQPQHF
TRBJ2-5,-,TRBV25-1,TRBD2,TGTGCCAGCAGCTCACACGGACTAGCGGGAGGAGAGACCCAGTACTTC,CASSSHGLAGGETQYF
TRBJ2-1,once,TRBV5-6,-,TGTGCCAGCAGCTTGGAGACGGGGGAGCAGTTCTTC,CASSLETGEQFF
TRBJ2-2,-,TRBV29-1,-,TGCAGCGTTGAGGGCACCGCGAACACCGGGGAGCTGTTTTTT,CSVEGTANTGELFF
TRBJ2-5,-,TRBV7-3,-,TGTGCCAGCAGCTTAACCCTAGTGGAGACCCAGTACTTC,CASSLTLVETQYF
TRBJ1-1,-,TRBV11-2,-,TGTGCCAGCAGCCGTGAGAGACTTCAGAACACTGAAGCTTTCTTT,CASSRERLQNTEAFF
TRBJ1-1,once,TRBV6-5,-,TGTGCCAGCAGGGAGGTACAGAACACTGAAGCTTTCTTT,CASREVQNTEAFF
TRBJ2-3,-,TRBV7-2,TRBD2,TGTGCCAGCACCCCTGGGGGAGGGCCTTCAGATACGCAGTATTTT,CASTPGGGPSDTQYF
TRBJ2-5,-,TRBV18,TRBD2,TGTGCCAGCTCACCCCAGCGGGGGGACCAAGAGACCCAGTACTTC,CASSPQRGDQETQYF
TRBJ2-1,-,TRBV20-1,-,TGCAGTGCCCTGGACTTTGGTGAGCAGTTCTTC,CSALDFGEQFF
TRBJ2-7,-,TRBV3-1/TRBV3-2,TRBD2,TGTGCCAGCAGCTCAAAGGGGTCTGCGGGAGTGGCTCTCGAGCAGTACTTC,CASSSKGSAGVALEQYF
TRBJ2-4,-,TRBV7-9,-,TGTGCCAGCAGCTTAGAGACAGGATTTAAAAACATTCAGTACTTC,CASSLETGFKNIQYF
TRBJ2-5,-,TRBV24-1,TRBD1,TGTGCCACCAGTGACCCTGCGCCGGGACAGGGAGGGGAGACCCAGTACTTC,CATSDPAPGQGGETQYF
TRBJ1-2,-,TRBV7-2,TRBD1,TGTGCCAGCAGCCGGGGGGACAGGGACTATGGCTACACCTTC,CASSRGDRDYGYTF
TRBJ1-6,-,TRBV5-6,-,TGTGCCAGCTCTCAGGGGCCCTCACCCCTCCACTTT,CASSQGPSPLHF
TRBJ2-3,-,TRBV5-4,-,TGTGCCCTCCACCCCGGTGATACGCAGTATTTT,CALHPGDTQYF
TRBJ2-5,-,TRBV9,TRBD2,TGTGCCAGCAGCGTAGGAGGTCTAGCGGGCCAAGAGACCCAGTACTTC,CASSVGGLAGQETQYF
TRBJ2-7,-,TRBV7-9,-,TGTGCCAGCAGCATTCGTGAGGCGGAATCCTACGAGCAGTACTTC,CASSIREAESYEQYF
TRBJ2-7,-,TRBV28,TRBD1,TGTGCCAGCAGTTCGGTCTCCCTGGGACAGGGGTCTTACGAGCAGTACTTC,CASSSVSLGQGSYEQYF
TRBJ2-3,-,TRBV12-3/TRBV12-4,-,TGTGCCAGCAGTTTTGGTAGCGTGGATACGCAGTATTTT,CASSFGSVDTQYF
TRBJ1-5,-,TRBV19,-,TGTGCCAGTAGTATGGCCAGTGATCAGCCCCAGCATTTT,CASSMASDQPQHF
TRBJ2-1,-,TRBV5-1,TRBD1,TGCGCCAGCAGCCCCCCGGGACAGACTAATTTCTACAATGAGCAGTTCTTC,CASSPPGQTNFYNEQFF
TRBJ1-4,-,TRBV29-1,-,TGCAGCGTCAGGGGCGATGAAAAACTGTTTTTT,CSVRGDEKLFF
TRBJ2-5,-,TRBV30,TRBD2,TGTGCCTGGAAACGACTAGCCCCACCCAAAGAGACCCAGTACTTC,CAWKRLAPPKETQYF
TRBJ1-2,-,TRBV5-6,TRBD1,TGTGCCAGCAGCTCCCCGGGACAGCCTAACTATGGCTACACCTTC,CASSSPGQPNYGYTF
TRBJ1-2,-,TRBV24-1,-,TGTGCCACCAGTGGTTTTGCGGGTACTAACTATGGCTACACCTTC,CATSGFAGTNYGYTF
TRBJ2-3,-,TRBV3-1/TRBV3-2,-,TGTGCCAGCAGCCAAGATCCAGGGGATACGCAGTATTTT,CASSQDPGDTQYF
TRBJ2-1,-,TRBV2,TRBD1,TGTGCCAGCAGCACGGACAGGGTGGGGTACAATGAGCAGTTCTTC,CASSTDRVGYNEQFF
TRBJ1-4,few,TRBV7-8,-,TGTGCCAGCAGCTTACGAAGTGGCAACCCTGAAAAACTGTTTTTT,CASSLRSGNPEKLFF
TRBJ1-5,-,TRBV21-1,-,TGTGCCAGCAGCAAATGGCGGGACCACGGGAAGCCCCAGCATTTT,CASSKWRDHGKPQHF